This TCR beta chain was retrieved from a study of blood T cell repertoires in COVID-19. Turning to the study itself: PBMCs, B-cell-depleted T cells, or T cells were the source of the cDNA or gDNA that made up the material.

The method was immunoSEQ multiplex PCR; TCRdb's version includes in-frame clones alone and lacks a portion of them. The repertoire holds 45,000 to 50,000 clones, with roughly 83% as singletons. This CDR3 comprises 13 residues. The germline V and J ends were trimmed by 8 bases and 2 bases, with 13 bases remaining between them. Germline V gene lookup returns CDR1 MDHEN and CDR2 SYDVKM. This clone was seen only once. The clonotype comes from a man in his 70s with acute or convalescent COVID-19. The V and J genes are TRBV28 and TRBJ2-7; D is ambiguous. The sample consisted of peripheral blood. Here the CDR3 DNA reads TGTGCCAGCCTAGACGAGCGAGCCTACGAGCAGTACTTC. As protein: CASLDERAYEQYF. The whole variable domain, remainder taken from reference TRBV28 and TRBJ2-7, is DVKVTQSSRYLVKRTGEKVFLECVQDMDHENMFWYRQDPGLGLRLIYFSYDVKMKEKGDIPEGYSVSREKKERFSLILESASTNQTSMYLCASLDERAYEQYFGPGTRLTVT.